The 27 T cell receptor beta chains in this list originate from one sample, sequenced in a study of cytomegalovirus exposure and HLA in healthy donors. PCR employed 60 Vbeta and 13 Jbeta primers. Generated by immunoSEQ multiplex PCR, the TCRdb table keeps only in-frame clones and is missing some. The table lists about 150,000 clones, less than 80% of them singletons. Input material: PBMCs. The receptor source for this set is a female donor in good health and CMV-seropositive.

J is TRBJ2-2 and V is TRBV10-2; TRBD2 is a possible D gene (6 bases). V lost 10 bases, J lost 4 bases, and 10 bases lay in between. The CDR3 consists of 12 residues. Germline CDR1 WSHSY, CDR2 SAAADI. DNA for the CDR3: TGCGCCATCGGGAGTATCACCGGGGAGCTGTTTTTT. This sequence encodes CAIGSITGELFF.

The rearrangement uses TRBV5-1 and TRBJ2-5; possible D gene TRBD2, 6 bases. The CDR3 covers 13 residues. Trimming removed 9 bases at V and 0 bases at J, with 12 bases between. Germline CDR1 SGHRS, CDR2 YFSETQ. CDR3 protein: CATKEGYQETQYF. The CDR3 bases are TGCGCCACGAAGGAGGGGTACCAAGAGACCCAGTACTTC.

The rearrangement joins TRBV6-1 to TRBJ1-1, with 9 bases lining up with TRBD1. Germline CDR1 reads MNHNS; CDR2 reads SASEGT. After removal of 2 bases from V and 4 bases from J, the junction contained 2 bases not matched to a gene. This CDR3 comprises 14 residues. The CDR3 DNA is TGTGCCAGCAGTGAAAGACAGGGGGTCACTGAAGCTTTCTTT. Its protein product is CASSERQGVTEAFF.

In DNA, the CDR3 is TGTGCCAGCAGTGAATCGGTGGTTGGCTACACCTTC. Translation: CASSESVVGYTF. The V call is TRBV25-1, the J call TRBJ1-2, with D unresolved. CDR3 size: 12 residues. In germline, CDR1 is MGHDK, CDR2 SYGVNS. V gave up 1 base and J gave up 7 bases, with 7 bases separating them.

This clone has just a few counts. This chain links TRBV6-1 with TRBJ1-4; 8 bases align to TRBD1. V was clipped by 3 bases and J by 8 bases; unmatched bases: 5. Germline loops: CDR1 MNHNS, CDR2 SASEGT. The CDR3 runs 14 residues. DNA for the CDR3: TGTGCCAGCAGTGACAGGGGGCGAAAGGAAAAACTGTTTTTT. Encoded protein: CASSDRGRKEKLFF.

The genes are TRBV19 and TRBJ2-1; TRBD1 is a possible D gene (7 bases). The V end lost 7 bases, the J end lost 4 bases, and 14 bases lay between the germline ends. Looked up from germline, CDR1 is LNHDA and CDR2 is SQIVND (reference sequence). The CDR3 covers 14 residues. The CDR3 DNA is TGTGCCAGTAACACAGGGGAGGCGTACAATGAGCAGTTCTTC. This encodes CASNTGEAYNEQFF.

This clone appeared once. The J gene is TRBJ2-5, the V gene TRBV5-1; 7 bases fit TRBD1. TRBJ2-7 explains the end of the DNA better; the J call may be wrong. Looked up from germline, CDR1 is SGHRS and CDR2 is YFSETQ. The CDR3 has 15 residues. The CDR3 bases are TGCGCCAGCAGCTTCCGACGACAGGGTGCCTACGAGCAGTACTTC. This translates into CASSFRRQGAYEQYF.

CDR3 amino acids: CASSEGQGLAKNIQYF. In DNA, the CDR3 is TGTGCCAGCAGTGAGGGACAGGGGCTAGCCAAAAACATTCAGTACTTC. The gene calls are TRBV6-1 and TRBJ2-4, with 10 positions matching TRBD1. This CDR3 has 16 residues. Germline V CDR1 and CDR2: MNHNS, SASEGT. The V segment lost 3 bases and the J segment 0 bases; nucleotides outside the gene matches: 2.

The chain employs TRBV6-6 and TRBJ2-5, with D hard to call. With the DNA end fitting TRBJ2-7 better, the J assignment may be wrong. Germline-derived CDR1 and CDR2 are MNHNY and SVGAGI (reference sequence). The CDR3 covers 11 residues. In DNA form, the CDR3 reads TGTGCCAGCAGTTCTAGGTACGAGCAGTACTTC. Translation: CASSSRYEQYF.

J is TRBJ2-7 and V is TRBV5-1; 8 bases are shared with TRBD2. CDR3 size: 15 residues. Trimming cost V 4 bases and J 2 bases; bases outside gene matches: 8. CDR1 and CDR2 (germline): SGHRS, YFSETQ. In nucleotides, the CDR3 is TGCGCCAGCAGCCTGTCGACTAGCGCTACCTACGAGCAGTACTTC. This codes for CASSLSTSATYEQYF.

The chain couples TRBV14 to TRBJ2-7; D is perhaps TRBD1 (8 bases). The length of the CDR3 is 16 residues. Germline V lookup: CDR1 SGHDN, CDR2 FVKESK. V lost 2 bases, J lost 0 bases, and 14 bases lay in between. CDR3 sequence: CASSQKRDRPSYEQYF. The CDR3 coding sequence is TGTGCCAGCAGCCAAAAGCGGGACAGGCCCTCCTACGAGCAGTACTTC.

This chain links TRBV5-4 with TRBJ2-3; 10 bases agree with TRBD2. Germline CDR1 is SGHNT and CDR2 is YYREEE (reference sequence). The CDR3 spans 16 residues. V shed 3 bases, J shed 0 bases, and the junction held 4 bases outside the gene matches. The CDR3 region is CASSSRLAGSTDTQYF. In DNA, the CDR3 is TGTGCCAGCAGCTCAAGACTAGCGGGTAGCACAGATACGCAGTATTTT.

Comment on this clone: This same CDR3 is encoded by further DNA sequences in the sample. The chain is built from TRBV29-1 and TRBJ2-7; D is perhaps TRBD1 (5 bases). CDR1 and CDR2 from the germline V gene are SQVTM and ANQGSEA. The CDR3 covers 12 residues. With 6 bases removed from V and 3 bases from J, the gap between germline ends came to 12 bases. CDR3: CSVTGDGYEQYF. The CDR3 nucleotides are TGCAGCGTCACAGGTGACGGCTACGAGCAGTACTTC.

The gene calls are TRBV5-1 and TRBJ1-4, with TRBD1 as a possible D gene (5 bases). With 4 bases removed from V and 3 bases from J, the gap between germline ends came to 10 bases. This CDR3 spans 14 amino acids. Germline-derived CDR1 and CDR2 are SGHRS and YFSETQ. The CDR3 DNA reads as TGCGCCAGCAGCCGCGGGGACTCTAATGAAAAACTGTTTTTT. The encoded protein is CASSRGDSNEKLFF.

The V gene is TRBV9, the J gene TRBJ2-3, with a weak D call TRBD2 (6 bases). With 4 bases removed from V and 6 bases from J, the gap between germline ends came to 6 bases. The CDR3 runs 11 residues. In germline, CDR1 is SGDLS, CDR2 YYNGEE. In DNA, the CDR3 is TGTGCCAGCAGCCTAGCGGATACGCAGTATTTT. Its protein is CASSLADTQYF.

The CDR3 reads CSARGVGEEYF. Here the CDR3 DNA reads TGCAGTGCTAGAGGGGTAGGGGAGGAGTACTTC. The chain employs TRBV20-1 and TRBJ2-7, with a weak D call TRBD2 (6 bases). Deletions cut 1 base from V and 11 bases from J, with 12 bases between. Germline loops: CDR1 DFQATT, CDR2 SNEGSKA (reference sequence). The CDR3 contains 11 residues.

The genes are TRBV30 and TRBJ2-3; TRBD1 matches at 7 bases. The CDR3 contains 14 residues. Germline-derived CDR1 and CDR2 are GTSNPN and SVGIG (reference sequence). The V segment lost 2 bases and the J segment 4 bases; nucleotides outside the gene matches: 6. CDR3 nucleotide sequence: TGTGCCTGGAGTCGTTTTCAGGGGGCAGATACGCAGTATTTT. This codes for CAWSRFQGADTQYF. Complete variable domain (other parts from reference TRBV30 and TRBJ2-3): SQTIHQWPATLVQPVGSPLSLECTVEGTSNPNLYWYRQAAGRGLQLLFYSVGIGQISSEVPQNLSASRPQDRQFILSSKKLLLSDSGFYLCAWSRFQGADTQYFGPGTRLTVL.

The genes are TRBV5-1 and TRBJ2-2, with 7 bases fitting TRBD1. This CDR3 spans 15 amino acids. The trim removed 2 bases at V and 5 bases at J, leaving 6 bases unmatched. Germline V CDR1 and CDR2: SGHRS, YFSETQ. The CDR3 bases are TGCGCCAGCAGCTTACAGGGGCCGGGGACCGGGGAGCTGTTTTTT. It codes for CASSLQGPGTGELFF.

This rearrangement joins TRBV4-2 to TRBJ2-1; possible D gene TRBD1, 7 bases. The V and J ends lost 1 base and 10 bases respectively, with 20 bases between them. CDR3 length: 16 amino acids. Germline CDR1 and CDR2: LGHNA and YNFKEQ. This chain's CDR3 is CASSQVHQQGREEQFF. Here the CDR3 DNA reads TGTGCCAGCAGCCAAGTCCACCAACAGGGGCGGGAAGAGCAGTTCTTC.

In its sample, this clone was seen once. The rearrangement uses TRBV18 and TRBJ2-5, with D possibly TRBD1 on 6 matching bases. The CDR3 totals 13 residues. V shed 4 bases and J shed 5 bases, with 11 bases lying between them. CDR1 KGHSH and CDR2 LQKENI come from the germline V gene. The CDR3 bases are TGTGCCAGCTCACAACAGGGTTTTGAGACCCAGTACTTC. As protein: CASSQQGFETQYF.

This chain uses TRBV7-6 with TRBJ2-3; D unresolved. The V gene lost 2 bases and the J gene lost 4 bases, with 4 bases spanning the gap. CDR1 is SGHVS, CDR2 FNYEAQ, per germline. The CDR3 has 12 residues. Written as DNA, the CDR3 is TGTGCCAGCAGCTTAACTCCAGATACGCAGTATTTT. It translates to CASSLTPDTQYF.

The genes are TRBV19 and TRBJ1-1, with D unresolved. The germline gives CDR1 LNHDA, CDR2 SQIVND (reference sequence). This CDR3 contains 15 residues. The ends were cut back, 5 bases at V and 1 base at J, with 14 bases in the middle. The CDR3 region has the DNA TGTGCCAGTAGTCGTTTGAGGGTCCAGAACACTGAAGCTTTCTTT. This codes for CASSRLRVQNTEAFF. Variable domain in full (rest from reference TRBV19 and TRBJ1-1): DGGITQSPKYLFRKEGQNVTLSCEQNLNHDAMYWYRQDPGQGLRLIYYSQIVNDFQKGDIAEGYSVSREKKESFPLTVTSAQKNPTAFYLCASSRLRVQNTEAFFGQGTRLTVV.

V and J are TRBV7-3 and TRBJ1-1, with unresolved D. CDR3 length: 13 amino acids. V shed 2 bases and J shed 2 bases, with 6 bases lying between them. The germline gives CDR1 SGHTA, CDR2 FQGTGA. CDR3 in amino acids: CASSLQVNTEAFF. CDR3 nucleotide sequence: TGTGCCAGCAGCTTACAGGTTAACACTGAAGCTTTCTTT.

As regards this clone: The sample has other DNA sequences that encode this CDR3 too. V and J are TRBV2 and TRBJ2-7, with D possibly matching TRBD2 (5 bases). From germline, CDR1 is SNHLY and CDR2 FYNNEI. There are 15 residues in the CDR3. V lost 6 bases to trimming and J lost 2 bases, with 17 bases between them. The CDR3, as DNA: TGTGCCAGCAGCGTAGGGCCAGGACTGGCCTACGAGCAGTACTTC. As protein: CASSVGPGLAYEQYF.

V gene TRBV30 combines with J gene TRBJ1-5; D gene ambiguous. Germline V gene sequence: CDR1 GTSNPN, CDR2 SVGIG (reference sequence). This CDR3 contains 18 residues. The V end was cut by 4 bases, the J end by 4 bases, with 26 bases between. This CDR3 is CAWKPTSSGDISNQPQHF. The DNA of the CDR3 is TGTGCCTGGAAACCTACCTCTTCCGGGGATATAAGTAATCAGCCCCAGCATTTT.

The chain carries TRBV7-9 and TRBJ2-2; tentative D call: TRBD1 (6 bases). The CDR3 contains 15 residues. Trimming removed 4 bases at V and 5 bases at J, with 14 bases between. Germline CDR1 SEHNR, CDR2 FQNEAQ (reference sequence). Here the CDR3 DNA reads TGTGCCAGCAGCTCCCGCAGACAGGAGACCGGGGAGCTGTTTTTT. Protein sequence: CASSSRRQETGELFF.

The chain recombines TRBV2 with TRBJ2-1; 10 bases agree with TRBD2. Germline V gene data show CDR1 as SNHLY and CDR2 as FYNNEI. V lost 5 bases, J lost 6 bases, and 4 bases stayed unmatched. The CDR3 runs to 14 residues. CDR3 in amino acids: CASSPGLASNEQFF. Written as DNA, the CDR3 is TGTGCCAGCAGTCCGGGACTAGCGTCCAATGAGCAGTTCTTC.